Detailed here is one T cell receptor (beta chain). The source of the sample is a study of blood T cell repertoires in COVID-19. Study summary: The United States, Italy and Spain were the sources of the acute and convalescent COVID-19 samples. The cDNA or gDNA used as material had been derived from T cells, B-cell-depleted T cells, or PBMCs.

The ends lost 0 bases at V and 5 bases at J; junction bases unmatched: 15. The CDR3 length is 18 residues. Per the germline V gene, CDR1 is MGHRA and CDR2 is YSYEKL. Cohort allocation depended upon clinical history that participants reported. Assay used: immunoSEQ multiplex PCR; TCRdb lists only in-frame clones, some missing. Of roughly 250,000 clones listed, roughly nine tenths are singletons. Sequencing used PBMCs or T cells enriched from blood (not recorded which). The receptor was derived from a woman aged 18-29 years who had recovered from COVID-19. The J gene is TRBJ1-1, the V gene TRBV4-1; 7 positions agree with TRBD1. The CDR3 DNA follows: TGCGCCAGCAGCCAAGAAGGGCGGCAGGGGGGTCGAATAACTGAAGCTTTCTTT. Its protein is CASSQEGRQGGRITEAFF.